Following are 12 T cell receptor beta chains from one sample sequenced in a study of blood T cell repertoires in COVID-19 (TCRdb year 2020). Libraries came from the immunoSEQ multiplex PCR assay. TCRdb took over this immuneACCESS table, retaining in-frame rearrangements with V and J assigned. Such tables are incomplete; in checked studies, under half of the missing clones stem from an unresolved V gene, and the remainder is unexplained. The sample profile shows more than 85,000 clones; 90% to 95% of them were found once. Roughly 0.97% of the sample belongs to the ten largest clones. The sample consisted of peripheral blood. The source of these receptors is a man aged 55 to 70 with acute or convalescent COVID-19.

This chain joins TRBV29-1 and TRBJ1-4, with no clear D. V shed 4 bases and J shed 7 bases, with 10 bases lying between them. The CDR3 runs 12 residues. Germline lookup yields CDR1 SQVTM and CDR2 ANQGSEA. The CDR3 here is CSVGQSGEKLFF. The CDR3 DNA follows: TGCAGCGTTGGCCAGTCAGGTGAAAAACTGTTTTTT.

The genes are TRBV25-1 and TRBJ1-1, with TRBD1 matching over 7 bases. CDR3 length equals 15 residues. The ends lost 4 bases at V and 5 bases at J; junction bases unmatched: 10. Germline CDR1 reads MGHDK; CDR2 reads SYGVNS. CDR3 residues: CASSGGWPDRTEAFF. The CDR3 DNA reads as TGTGCCAGCAGTGGGGGCTGGCCGGACAGGACTGAAGCTTTCTTT.

This chain's CDR3 is CASSSLTGLNTEAFF. The CDR3 DNA is TGTGCCAGCAGCTCTCTGACAGGGCTGAACACTGAAGCTTTCTTT. This chain links TRBV7-8 with TRBJ1-1; 7 nucleotides line up with TRBD1. Germline CDR1 reads SGHVS; CDR2 reads FQNEAQ. V shed 4 bases and J 0 bases; nucleotides not matched to a gene: 5. This CDR3 region has 15 residues.

The gene calls are TRBV10-3 and TRBJ2-5; a weak D match, TRBD1 (5 bases). The CDR3 is 15 residues long. Germline CDR1 is ENHRY and CDR2 is SYGVKD. Trimming removed 10 bases from V and 0 bases from J, with 18 bases in between. DNA for the CDR3: TGTGCCACTACCGCACACAGGAAGAACCAAGAGACCCAGTACTTC. Residues: CATTAHRKNQETQYF.

The chain joins TRBV14 to TRBJ1-1; perhaps TRBD1 as D (6 bases). The germline CDR1 and CDR2 sequences are SGHDN and FVKESK. Trimming cost V 4 bases and J 4 bases, with 10 bases left between them. The CDR3 loop spans 13 amino acids. The CDR3 spells CASSPTRGTEAFF. Written as DNA, the CDR3 is TGTGCCAGCAGCCCAACCAGGGGCACTGAAGCTTTCTTT.

V usage is TRBV30 and J usage is TRBJ2-6; TRBD1 is a possible D gene (7 bases). The CDR3 has 17 residues. Germline V gives CDR1 GTSNPN, CDR2 SVGIG (reference sequence). Trimming took off 2 bases at V and 3 bases at J, with 17 bases between the two ends. The CDR3 reads CAWSLRGTGGGANVLTF. In nucleotides, the CDR3 is TGTGCCTGGAGTCTCAGGGGGACTGGGGGTGGGGCCAACGTCCTGACTTTC.

The rearrangement links TRBV27 to TRBJ2-7; no firm D call. CDR1 MNHEY and CDR2 SMNVEV come from the germline V gene (reference sequence). Trimming took off 0 bases at V and 2 bases at J, with 8 bases between the two ends. This CDR3 has 14 residues. CDR3 region: CASSLSRYAYEQYV. The CDR3 nucleotides are TGTGCCAGCAGTTTATCGCGGTACGCCTACGAGCAGTACGTC.

The chain has TRBV11-2 and TRBJ1-6; D gene unclear. Trimming stripped 1 base from V and 7 bases from J, with 17 bases between. This CDR3 spans 17 amino acids. Germline loops: CDR1 SGHAT, CDR2 FQNNGV. DNA of the CDR3: TGTGCCAGCAGCTTAGGGTCGGCAGGTGCTTGGAATTCACCCCTCCACTTT. Translated, it gives CASSLGSAGAWNSPLHF.

The rearrangement uses TRBV6-2 or TRBV6-3 and TRBJ1-6, with 7 bases matching TRBD1. Losses at the gene ends were 0 bases for V and 8 bases for J; bases not matched to a gene: 7. This CDR3 contains 16 residues. The germline V gene encodes CDR1 MNHEY and CDR2 SVGEGT. In DNA, the CDR3 is TGTGCCAGCAGTTACTCGACAGGGAGGCAACATTCACCCCTCCACTTT. It translates to CASSYSTGRQHSPLHF.

This chain uses TRBV15 with TRBJ2-2, with TRBD2 as a possible D gene (5 bases). CDR1 and CDR2 (germline): LNHNV, YYDKDF (reference sequence). The length of the CDR3 is 14 residues. The ends were cut back, 0 bases at V and 5 bases at J, with 7 bases in the middle. The CDR3 protein is CATSRERGTGELFF. Here the CDR3 DNA reads TGTGCCACCAGCAGAGAACGGGGAACCGGGGAGCTGTTTTTT.

This chain joins TRBV28 and TRBJ1-6; maybe TRBD1 (5 bases). The germline gives CDR1 MDHEN, CDR2 SYDVKM. The CDR3 has 15 amino acids. With 6 bases removed from V and 8 bases from J, the gap between germline ends came to 17 bases. This chain's CDR3 is CASRRSEAGDSPLHF. CDR3 sequence (DNA): TGTGCCAGCAGGCGCTCGGAGGCGGGGGATTCACCCCTCCACTTT.

V gene TRBV3-1 (or the pseudogene TRBV3-2) combines with J gene TRBJ1-2, with a possible D match to TRBD1 (5 bases). This CDR3 contains 16 residues. From germline, CDR1 is LGHDT and CDR2 YNNKEL (reference sequence). Trimming took off 1 base at V and 5 bases at J, with 17 bases between the two ends. CDR3 DNA: TGTGCCAGCAGCCAAGGCCCAGGGCTTGAGTCGTATGGCTACACCTTC. Amino acids: CASSQGPGLESYGYTF.